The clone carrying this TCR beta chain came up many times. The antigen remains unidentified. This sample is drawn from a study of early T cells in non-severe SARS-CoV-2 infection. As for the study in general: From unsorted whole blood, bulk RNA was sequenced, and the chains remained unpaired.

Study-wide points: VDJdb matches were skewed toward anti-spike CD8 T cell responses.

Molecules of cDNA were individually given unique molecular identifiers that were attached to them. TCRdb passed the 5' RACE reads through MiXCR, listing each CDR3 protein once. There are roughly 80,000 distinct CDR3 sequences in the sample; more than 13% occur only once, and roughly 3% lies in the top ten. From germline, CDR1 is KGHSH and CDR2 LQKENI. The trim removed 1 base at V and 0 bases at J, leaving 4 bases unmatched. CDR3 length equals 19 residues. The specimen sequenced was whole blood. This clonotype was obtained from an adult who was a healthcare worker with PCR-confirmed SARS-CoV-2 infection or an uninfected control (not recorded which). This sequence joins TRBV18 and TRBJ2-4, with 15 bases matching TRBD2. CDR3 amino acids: CASSPRGLAGGQAKNIQYF. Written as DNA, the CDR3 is TGTGCCAGCTCACCACGGGGACTAGCGGGAGGCCAAGCCAAAAACATTCAGTACTTC.